This is a list of T cell receptor beta chains from one sample in a study of beta chain features in type 1 diabetes. Produced via immunoSEQ multiplex PCR; TCRdb's table is partial and in-frame only. The data hold 300,000 to 400,000 clones, with 9.6% observed a single time. The sequenced sample consisted of central memory CD4+ T cells from blood. Receptors were obtained from a man aged 25-45 years with type 1 diabetes. Each CDR3 is given with its conserved first and last residue. The order of the fields is J gene, V gene, clone size, D gene, CDR3 protein, CDR3 DNA. D genes are given only for firm matches. Size is stated for part of the rows, as once, few or many counts, or as a class when the clone is expanded.

TRBJ1-1 TRBV5-1 many - CASSSRGDNTEAFF TGCGCCAGCAGCTCGAGGGGTGATAACACTGAAGCTTTCTTT
TRBJ2-2 TRBV7-2 few - CASSKQGAGELFF TGTGCCAGCAGCAAACAGGGCGCCGGGGAGCTGTTTTTT
TRBJ2-7 TRBV5-4 - - CASSDKRDSSYEQYF TGTGCCAGCAGCGACAAGCGGGACAGCTCCTACGAGCAGTACTTC
TRBJ1-1 TRBV29-1 few - CSVEGATMGTEAFF TGCAGCGTTGAAGGCGCTACGATGGGTACTGAAGCTTTCTTT
TRBJ1-5 TRBV10-3 few - CAISAGGSQPQHF TGTGCCATCAGTGCGGGAGGTAGCCAGCCCCAGCATTTT
TRBJ2-3 TRBV4-2 - TRBD2 CASSQALSRGGPGDTQYF TGTGCCAGCAGCCAAGCTCTCTCCCGGGGGGGACCCGGGGATACGCAGTATTTT
TRBJ2-5 TRBV5-4 - - CASSTKVGGANQETQYF TGTGCCAGCAGCACGAAGGTTGGCGGGGCCAACCAAGAGACCCAGTACTTC
TRBJ2-7 TRBV18 - - CASSPPARDHEQYF TGTGCCAGCTCACCACCCGCCAGAGACCACGAGCAGTACTTC
TRBJ1-4 TRBV28 few - CASSLGTEEKLFF TGTGCCAGCAGTCTCGGGACGGAAGAAAAACTGTTTTTT
TRBJ1-2 TRBV15 - - CATSRERTGSYGYTF TGTGCCACCAGCCGAGAGAGGACGGGTTCATATGGCTACACCTTC
TRBJ1-1 TRBV6-1 few TRBD1 CACIGQDTEAFF TGTGCCTGCATCGGACAGGACACTGAAGCTTTCTTT
TRBJ2-3 TRBV2 - - CASSRDNTDTQYF TGTGCCAGCAGTCGGGACAACACAGATACGCAGTATTTT
TRBJ1-2 TRBV19 - - CASSRAEATIYGYTF TGTGCCAGTAGTAGGGCGGAAGCCACGATCTATGGCTACACCTTC
TRBJ2-7 TRBV20-1 few - CSGNRAYEQYF TGCAGTGGCAACAGAGCCTACGAGCAGTACTTC
TRBJ1-2 TRBV7-2 few - CASSSGRGDTF TGTGCCAGCAGCTCGGGACGGGGAGACACCTTC
TRBJ1-1 TRBV2 many - CASSGPRAGTEAFF TGTGCCAGCAGTGGCCCTCGGGCAGGGACTGAAGCTTTCTTT
TRBJ1-1 TRBV5-1 few - CASSERPDSEAFF TGCGCCAGCAGCGAACGCCCTGACTCTGAAGCTTTCTTT
TRBJ2-3 TRBV29-1 few - CSVRPSTDTQYF TGCAGCGTCCGTCCCTCCACAGATACGCAGTATTTT
TRBJ1-5 TRBV7-9 few - CASSPKYSGARGPQHF TGTGCCAGCAGCCCAAAGTACAGTGGTGCTAGGGGGCCCCAGCATTTT
TRBJ2-7 TRBV7-8 - - CASSKRGGTDTYEQYF TGTGCCAGCAGCAAAAGGGGCGGGACAGACACCTACGAGCAGTACTTC
TRBJ1-1 TRBV6-1 few - CASTAGGANTEAFF TGTGCCAGCACAGCTGGGGGCGCGAACACTGAAGCTTTCTTT
TRBJ2-7 TRBV27 - TRBD2 CASSFRPGTRYEQYF TGTGCCAGCAGTTTTCGACCGGGGACTAGGTACGAGCAGTACTTC
TRBJ2-1 TRBV27 - TRBD1 CASSPQGGQSYNEQFF TGTGCCAGCAGTCCCCAAGGGGGACAGTCGTACAATGAGCAGTTCTTC
TRBJ2-1 TRBV19 - - CASTAGLSYNEQFF TGTGCCAGTACGGCGGGGCTGTCGTACAATGAGCAGTTCTTC
TRBJ2-7 TRBV7-2 - TRBD1 CASSIGQGIYEQYF TGTGCCAGCAGCATAGGACAGGGTATCTACGAGCAGTACTTC
TRBJ2-1 TRBV18 few TRBD1 CASSTAQGPSYNEQFF TGTGCCAGCTCAACGGCACAGGGGCCATCCTACAATGAGCAGTTCTTC
TRBJ1-5 TRBV7-9 - - CASSSIGLSNQPQHF TGTGCCAGCAGCTCTATAGGGTTGAGCAATCAGCCCCAGCATTTT
TRBJ1-1 TRBV7-9 few - CASSPSTNRDRDLDTEAFF TGTGCCAGCAGCCCATCTACGAATCGGGACCGCGATTTGGACACTGAAGCTTTCTTT
TRBJ1-5 TRBV5-3 few - CARRPGPQHF TGTGCCAGAAGACCGGGGCCCCAGCATTTT
TRBJ2-3 TRBV6-5 few - CASSAAVSTDTQYF TGTGCCAGCAGTGCGGCCGTAAGCACAGATACGCAGTATTTT
TRBJ1-1 TRBV10-3 - TRBD1 CAIKGQDEAFF TGTGCCATCAAAGGACAGGACGAAGCTTTCTTT
TRBJ1-5 TRBV7-2 - - CASSLGAGSGNQPQHF TGTGCCAGCAGCTTAGGGGCCGGGAGTGGCAATCAGCCCCAGCATTTT
TRBJ2-2 TRBV10-1 - - CASSEGGANTGELFF TGCGCCAGCAGTGAAGGCGGGGCGAACACCGGGGAGCTGTTTTTT
TRBJ1-3 TRBV7-8 many TRBD1 CASSADRAGNTIYF TGTGCCAGCAGTGCAGACAGGGCTGGAAACACCATATATTTT
TRBJ2-3 TRBV25-1 - TRBD1 CASRGQGEDTQYF TGTGCCAGCAGAGGACAGGGGGAAGATACGCAGTATTTT
TRBJ2-2 TRBV29-1 few TRBD1 CSVELQGVNTGELFF TGCAGCGTTGAACTGCAGGGGGTTAACACCGGGGAGCTGTTTTTT
TRBJ2-1 TRBV4-2 - TRBD2 CASSFGTSGRGSYNEQFF TGTGCCAGCAGTTTCGGGACTAGCGGGAGGGGGAGCTACAATGAGCAGTTCTTC
TRBJ2-1 TRBV25-1 few - CASTRQGDSYNEQFF TGTGCCAGCACCCGCCAAGGGGACTCATACAATGAGCAGTTCTTC
TRBJ2-7 TRBV29-1 few TRBD2 CSVGTSGRALGSYEQYF TGCAGCGTCGGCACTAGCGGGAGGGCCCTCGGCAGCTACGAGCAGTACTTC
TRBJ2-5 TRBV11-2 few TRBD2 CASSLGPLAGQETQYF TGTGCCAGCAGCTTAGGTCCGCTAGCGGGCCAAGAGACCCAGTACTTC
TRBJ2-1 TRBV9 many TRBD2 CASSPQRESMYNEQFF TGTGCCAGCAGCCCCCAGCGGGAGAGTATGTACAATGAGCAGTTCTTC
TRBJ2-7 TRBV29-1 many TRBD1 CSGGQGFTEQYF TGCAGCGGGGGACAGGGGTTCACCGAGCAGTACTTC
TRBJ2-7 TRBV2 - - CASSEGRGPREQYF TGTGCCAGCAGTGAGGGGCGGGGACCTCGGGAGCAGTACTTC
TRBJ1-2 TRBV28 - - CASRVGSGYGYTF TGTGCCAGCAGGGTTGGGAGTGGCTATGGCTACACCTTC
TRBJ2-1 TRBV6-4 few TRBD1 CASSDYGTAQNEQFF TGTGCCAGCAGTGACTACGGGACAGCTCAAAATGAGCAGTTCTTC
TRBJ2-5 TRBV28 - - CASSFERSGRGQYF TGTGCCAGCAGTTTTGAGAGATCGGGACGGGGCCAGTACTTC
TRBJ2-5 TRBV5-1 few TRBD1 CASSLIGTGEETQYF TGCGCCAGCAGCTTGATCGGTACAGGGGAAGAGACCCAGTACTTC
TRBJ1-2 TRBV6-5 - TRBD1 CASSYSGQDTYGYTF TGTGCCAGCAGTTACTCGGGACAGGATACCTATGGCTACACCTTC
TRBJ2-1 TRBV6-5 - TRBD1 CASSRGTGPYNEQFF TGTGCCAGCAGCCGAGGGACAGGGCCCTACAATGAGCAGTTCTTC
TRBJ1-2 TRBV19 - TRBD1 CASSIDRGANYGYTF TGTGCCAGTAGTATCGACAGGGGAGCTAACTATGGCTACACCTTC
TRBJ1-3 TRBV10-3 few - CATGDAGIAGNTIYF TGTGCCACCGGGGATGCAGGAATCGCGGGAAACACCATATATTTT
TRBJ2-2 TRBV7-3 few - CASSPPRGESNTGELFF TGTGCCAGCAGCCCCCCCCGCGGGGAATCGAACACCGGGGAGCTGTTTTTT
TRBJ2-1 TRBV6-5 - TRBD2 CASRASGSGVQFF TGTGCCAGCAGGGCTAGCGGGAGTGGGGTGCAGTTCTTC
TRBJ2-7 TRBV6-5 few - CASTPEGPYEQYF TGTGCCAGCACCCCAGAGGGTCCCTACGAGCAGTACTTC
TRBJ2-2 TRBV23-1 few - CASSQSTGEVNTGELFF TGCGCCAGCAGTCAATCAACAGGAGAGGTAAACACCGGGGAGCTGTTTTTT